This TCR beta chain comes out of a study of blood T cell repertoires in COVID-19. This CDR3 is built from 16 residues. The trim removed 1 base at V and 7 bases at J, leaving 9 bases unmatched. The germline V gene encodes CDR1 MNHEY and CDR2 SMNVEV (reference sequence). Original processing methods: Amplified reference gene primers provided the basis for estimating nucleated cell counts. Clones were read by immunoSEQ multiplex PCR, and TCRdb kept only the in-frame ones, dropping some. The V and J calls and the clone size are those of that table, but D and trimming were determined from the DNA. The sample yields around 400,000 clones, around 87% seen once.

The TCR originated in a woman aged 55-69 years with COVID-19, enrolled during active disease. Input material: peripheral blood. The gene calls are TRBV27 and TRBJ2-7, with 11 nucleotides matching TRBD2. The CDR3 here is CASSLWGSGGAREQYF. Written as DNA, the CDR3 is TGTGCCAGCAGTTTATGGGGTAGCGGGGGGGCCCGGGAGCAGTACTTC.